By share of the sample, the clone carrying this T cell receptor (beta chain) is medium-sized. In TCRdb, the RT-PCR reads were re-called with MiXCR into one record per CDR3 protein. This sample yields a few thousand distinct CDR3 sequences, of which around a third are seen a single time; approximately 5% belongs to the top ten. The CDR3 has 15 residues. Per germline, CDR1 SGHVS and CDR2 FNYEAQ. The trim removed 6 bases at V and 1 base at J, leaving 8 bases unmatched. The TCR sequence derives from a female donor with primary Sjogren's syndrome. Material: memory CD4+ T cells from salivary gland. The J gene is TRBJ1-2, the V gene TRBV7-6; 7 bases align to TRBD1. This CDR3 reads CASSFGTDLNYGYTF. In nucleotides, the CDR3 is TGTGCCAGCAGTTTTGGGACAGACCTTAACTATGGCTACACCTTC.